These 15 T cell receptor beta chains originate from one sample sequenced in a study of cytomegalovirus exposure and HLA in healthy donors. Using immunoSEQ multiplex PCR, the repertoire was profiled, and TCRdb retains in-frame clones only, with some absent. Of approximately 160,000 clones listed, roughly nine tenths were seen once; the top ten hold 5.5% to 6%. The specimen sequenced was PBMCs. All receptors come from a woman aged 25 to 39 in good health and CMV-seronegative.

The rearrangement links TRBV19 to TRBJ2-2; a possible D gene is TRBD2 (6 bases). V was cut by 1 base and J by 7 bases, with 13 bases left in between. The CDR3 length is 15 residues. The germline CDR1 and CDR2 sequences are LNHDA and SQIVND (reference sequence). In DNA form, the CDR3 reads TGTGCCAGTAGTATAGGGTCGGGGGACGGCGGGGAGCTGTTTTTT. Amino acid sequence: CASSIGSGDGGELFF.

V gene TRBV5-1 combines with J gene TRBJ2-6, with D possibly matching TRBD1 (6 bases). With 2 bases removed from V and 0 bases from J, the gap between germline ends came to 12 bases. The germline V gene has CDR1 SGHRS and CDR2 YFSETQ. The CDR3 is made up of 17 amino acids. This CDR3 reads CASSLYGQSSGANVLTF. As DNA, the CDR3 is TGCGCCAGCAGCTTATATGGACAGAGCTCTGGGGCCAACGTCCTGACTTTC.

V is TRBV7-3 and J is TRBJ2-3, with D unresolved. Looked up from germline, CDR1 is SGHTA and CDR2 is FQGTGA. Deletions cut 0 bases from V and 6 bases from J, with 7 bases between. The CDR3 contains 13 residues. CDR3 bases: TGTGCCAGCAGCTTAACACGGTGGGATACGCAGTATTTT. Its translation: CASSLTRWDTQYF.

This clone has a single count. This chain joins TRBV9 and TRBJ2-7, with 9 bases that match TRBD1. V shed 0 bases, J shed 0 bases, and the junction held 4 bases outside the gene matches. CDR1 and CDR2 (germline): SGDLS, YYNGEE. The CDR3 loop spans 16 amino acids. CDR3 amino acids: CASSVAGDRASYEQYF. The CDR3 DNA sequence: TGTGCCAGCAGCGTAGCCGGGGACAGGGCCTCCTACGAGCAGTACTTC.

Written as DNA, the CDR3 is TGCGCCAGCACCCTCCGGGACAGGTACACCGGGGAGCTGTTTTTT. Protein: CASTLRDRYTGELFF. The rearrangement links TRBV10-2 to TRBJ2-2; 8 bases fit TRBD1. Losses at the gene ends were 7 bases for V and 3 bases for J; bases not matched to a gene: 7. The germline V gene has CDR1 WSHSY and CDR2 SAAADI. The CDR3 runs 15 residues.

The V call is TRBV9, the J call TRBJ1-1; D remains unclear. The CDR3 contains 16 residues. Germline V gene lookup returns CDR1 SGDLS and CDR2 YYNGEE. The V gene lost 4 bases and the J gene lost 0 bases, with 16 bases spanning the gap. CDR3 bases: TGTGCCAGCAGCTTTTTGGGAGACCCAATGAACACTGAAGCTTTCTTT. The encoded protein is CASSFLGDPMNTEAFF.

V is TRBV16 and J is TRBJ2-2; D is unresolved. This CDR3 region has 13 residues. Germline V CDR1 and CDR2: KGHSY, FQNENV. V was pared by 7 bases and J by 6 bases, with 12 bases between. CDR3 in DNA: TGTGCCAGCAAGACCCTGACGGCCGGGGAGCTGTTTTTT. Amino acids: CASKTLTAGELFF.

The CDR3, as DNA: TGCGCCAGCAGCCTAACCTGGGACCCGACCTACGAGCAGTACTTC. Its protein is CASSLTWDPTYEQYF. This rearrangement joins TRBV4-1 to TRBJ2-7; D tentatively reads TRBD1 or TRBD2 (5 bases each). Trimming removed 4 bases from V and 2 bases from J, with 15 bases in between. The CDR3 has 15 amino acids. Looked up from germline, CDR1 is MGHRA and CDR2 is YSYEKL.

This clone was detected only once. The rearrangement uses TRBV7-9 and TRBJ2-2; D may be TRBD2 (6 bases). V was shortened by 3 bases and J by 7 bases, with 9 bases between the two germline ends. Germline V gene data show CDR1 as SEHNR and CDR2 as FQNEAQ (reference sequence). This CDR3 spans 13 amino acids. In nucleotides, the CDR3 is TGTGCCAGCAGCTTCGAGGGACTCGGGGAGCTGTTTTTT. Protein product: CASSFEGLGELFF.

CDR3 sequence: CASSQEEGLEQFF. The DNA of the CDR3 is TGCGCCAGCAGCCAAGAAGAAGGCCTGGAGCAGTTCTTC. This chain uses TRBV4-1 with TRBJ2-1, with unresolved D. V lost 0 bases to trimming and J lost 10 bases, with 10 bases between them. Per germline, CDR1 MGHRA and CDR2 YSYEKL. The CDR3 is 13 amino acids.

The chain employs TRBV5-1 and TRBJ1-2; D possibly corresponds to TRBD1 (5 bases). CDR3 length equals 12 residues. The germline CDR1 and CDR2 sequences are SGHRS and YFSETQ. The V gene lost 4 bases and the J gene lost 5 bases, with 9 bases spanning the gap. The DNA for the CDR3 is TGCGCCAGCAGCGGGGACCATTATGGCTACACCTTC. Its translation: CASSGDHYGYTF.

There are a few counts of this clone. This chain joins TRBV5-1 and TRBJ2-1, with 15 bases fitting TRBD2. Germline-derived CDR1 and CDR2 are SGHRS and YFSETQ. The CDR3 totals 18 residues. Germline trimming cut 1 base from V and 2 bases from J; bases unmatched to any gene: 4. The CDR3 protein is CASSLSGLAGGAYNEQFF. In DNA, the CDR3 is TGCGCCAGCAGCTTGAGTGGACTAGCGGGAGGGGCCTACAATGAGCAGTTCTTC.

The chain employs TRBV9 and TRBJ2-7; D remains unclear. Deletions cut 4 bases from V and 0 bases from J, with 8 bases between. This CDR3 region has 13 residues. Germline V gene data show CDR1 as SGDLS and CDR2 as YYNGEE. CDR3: CASSPRSSYEQYF. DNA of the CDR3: TGTGCCAGCAGCCCCAGGAGCTCCTACGAGCAGTACTTC.

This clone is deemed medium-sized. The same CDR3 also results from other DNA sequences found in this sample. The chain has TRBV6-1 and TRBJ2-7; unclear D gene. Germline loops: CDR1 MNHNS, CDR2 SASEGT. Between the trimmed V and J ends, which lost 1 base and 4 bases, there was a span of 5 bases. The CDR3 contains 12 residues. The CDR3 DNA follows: TGTGCCAGCAGTGAAGACGGATACGAGCAGTACTTC. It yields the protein CASSEDGYEQYF.

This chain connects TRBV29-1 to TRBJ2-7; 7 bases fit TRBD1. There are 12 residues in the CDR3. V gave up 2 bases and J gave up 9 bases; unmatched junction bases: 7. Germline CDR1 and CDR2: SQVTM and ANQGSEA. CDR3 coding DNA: TGCAGCGTTGAATGGACAGGTCGCAGGCAGTACTTC. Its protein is CSVEWTGRRQYF.